This TCR beta chain appears in the sequencing data of a study of cytomegalovirus exposure and HLA in healthy donors. Trimming left V 1 base short and J 0 bases short, with 13 bases between. The CDR3 has 16 residues. Per the germline V gene, CDR1 is SGHVS and CDR2 is FQNEAQ. 60 Vbeta and 13 Jbeta primers were used in PCR. Using immunoSEQ multiplex PCR, the repertoire was profiled, and TCRdb retains in-frame clones only, with some absent. The sample holds about 120,000 clones, around four fifths seen once. This chain uses TRBV7-8 with TRBJ2-7, with D unresolved. Material: PBMCs. The TCR was taken from a man younger than 40 in good health and CMV-seropositive. The CDR3 loop reads CASSLGSPGSSYEQYF. Here the CDR3 DNA reads TGTGCCAGCAGCTTAGGGTCGCCAGGAAGCTCCTACGAGCAGTACTTC.